Shown below are 20 T cell receptor beta chains from a single sample sequenced in a study of neurological immune-mediated disorders. TCRdb re-called the 5' RACE reads through MiXCR, storing one row per CDR3 protein. Of about 39,000 distinct CDR3 sequences in the sample, roughly 6.9% were seen once. The sequencing input was CD4+ T cells from blood. These receptors were collected from a man aged 50-60 years in good health.

This clonotype has at least ten counts. The rearrangement links TRBV5-1 to TRBJ2-5; D might be TRBD1 (5 bases). The length of the CDR3 is 13 residues. V dropped 1 base and J dropped 4 bases, with 8 bases sitting between them. Looked up from germline, CDR1 is SGHRS and CDR2 is YFSETQ. The CDR3 region is CASSLHRGETQYF. CDR3 in DNA: TGCGCCAGCAGCTTGCATAGGGGAGAGACCCAGTACTTC.

This clonotype was recorded at least ten times. The chain combines TRBV7-9 with TRBJ1-4; weak D call: TRBD1 (5 bases). This CDR3 has 15 residues. Trimming took 1 base from V and 4 from J, leaving 10 bases between them. CDR1 SEHNR and CDR2 FQNEAQ come from the germline V gene (reference sequence). The CDR3 DNA is TGTGCCAGCAGCTTAGAAGCAGGGATTAATGAAAAACTGTTTTTT. This sequence encodes CASSLEAGINEKLFF.

This chain connects TRBV6-5 to TRBJ2-7; a possible D gene is TRBD2 (6 bases). V was clipped by 2 bases and J by 2 bases, with 28 bases between them. Per germline, CDR1 MNHEY and CDR2 SVGAGI. The CDR3 loop spans 20 amino acids. CDR3 nucleotides: TGTGCCAGCAGTTACCGGATTATACATCGGGAGACGCCGTATACCTACGAGCAGTACTTC. It codes for CASSYRIIHRETPYTYEQYF.

This clonotype was counted many times. CDR3 in amino acids: CASTTGATGTEAFF. The DNA of the CDR3 is TGCGCCAGCACCACAGGGGCCACGGGCACTGAAGCTTTCTTT. V is TRBV5-1 and J is TRBJ1-1, with TRBD1 matching over 7 bases. This CDR3 has 14 amino acids. V gave up 6 bases and J gave up 4 bases; unmatched junction bases: 9. Germline values: CDR1 SGHRS, CDR2 YFSETQ.

At least ten counts were recorded for this clonotype. The chain couples TRBV14 to TRBJ2-1; possibly TRBD2 for D (7 bases). From germline, CDR1 is SGHDN and CDR2 FVKESK. The ends were cut back, 0 bases at V and 6 bases at J, with 21 bases in the middle. There are 18 residues in the CDR3. The CDR3 spells CASSQDHGSEGEGNEQFF. CDR3 sequence (DNA): TGTGCCAGCAGCCAAGATCACGGTTCGGAGGGGGAGGGCAATGAGCAGTTCTTC.

This clonotype was observed many times. The chain joins TRBV5-5 to TRBJ2-3; D tentatively fits TRBD1 or TRBD2 (5 bases each). Deletions cut 4 bases from V and 5 bases from J, with 20 bases between. The CDR3 has 16 amino acids. The V gene's germline CDR1 is SGHKS and CDR2 YYEKEE (reference sequence). The CDR3 spells CASSHQGAAQGDTQYF. CDR3 bases: TGTGCCAGCAGCCACCAGGGAGCGGCTCAAGGAGATACGCAGTATTTT.

There are many counts of this clonotype. This chain uses TRBV5-1 with TRBJ2-3; 7 bases are shared with TRBD2. This CDR3 is 16 amino acids long. From germline, CDR1 is SGHRS and CDR2 YFSETQ. V was pared by 0 bases and J by 2 bases, with 6 bases of the junction left unmatched. In DNA, the CDR3 is TGCGCCAGCAGCTTGGCCGATCTAGCGGCCACAGATACGCAGTATTTT. Translation gives CASSLADLAATDTQYF.

This clonotype showed up many times. This chain links TRBV7-2 with TRBJ1-5; D is possibly TRBD1 (6 bases). V shed 0 bases and J shed 7 bases, with 16 bases lying between them. There are 16 residues in the CDR3. Germline CDR1 SGHTA, CDR2 FQGNSA. In DNA form, the CDR3 reads TGTGCCAGCAGCTTAGCGCCATTAGGGGGACCCCAGCCCCAGCATTTT. Amino acid sequence: CASSLAPLGGPQPQHF.

J is TRBJ2-7 and V is TRBV6-6, with TRBD2 matching over 14 bases. The CDR3 has 16 residues. The ends lost 7 bases at V and 3 bases at J; junction bases unmatched: 8. Germline CDR1 and CDR2: MNHNY and SVGAGI (reference sequence). The CDR3, as DNA: TGTGCCAGCAACCGACCGGGGACTAGCGGGAGCTACGAGCAGTACTTC. Translated: CASNRPGTSGSYEQYF.

This clonotype was found many times. This chain connects TRBV20-1 to TRBJ2-5, with D unclear. Trimming removed 6 bases at V and 0 bases at J, with 2 bases between. The germline gives CDR1 DFQATT, CDR2 SNEGSKA (reference sequence). The CDR3 runs 10 residues. The CDR3 loop reads CSANQETQYF. The CDR3 DNA reads as TGCAGTGCGAACCAAGAGACCCAGTACTTC.

In its sample, this clonotype was seen many times. This chain links TRBV25-1 with TRBJ1-6; 10 nucleotides agree with TRBD1. The J segment lost 4 bases and the V segment lost 1 base, leaving 1 base of the junction unmatched. Looked up from germline, CDR1 is MGHDK and CDR2 is SYGVNS. The CDR3 spans 16 residues. This CDR3 is CASSESDRGYNSPLHF. CDR3 DNA: TGTGCCAGCAGTGAATCGGACAGGGGGTATAATTCACCCCTCCACTTT.

In this sample, this clonotype turned up once. The V and J genes are TRBV28 and TRBJ2-3; a possible D gene is TRBD1 (5 bases). Trimming shortened V by 6 bases and J by 8 bases, and 12 bases separated the two germline ends. Germline CDR1 reads MDHEN; CDR2 reads SYDVKM. The CDR3 is made up of 12 amino acids. This CDR3 is CASRTRGGTQYF. CDR3 nucleotide sequence: TGTGCCAGCAGGACAAGGGGTGGTACGCAGTATTTT.

This clonotype was seen at least ten times. The chain combines TRBV11-2 with TRBJ2-1, with D perhaps matching TRBD1 or TRBD2 (5 bases each). The V end lost 5 bases, the J end lost 9 bases, and 8 bases lay between the germline ends. The CDR3 spans 11 residues. Germline V gene data show CDR1 as SGHAT and CDR2 as FQNNGV. The CDR3 bases are TGTGCCAGCAGCCGGGGACCTGAGCAGTTCTTC. This encodes CASSRGPEQFF.

This clonotype showed up many times. The rearrangement links TRBV6-5 to TRBJ2-7; 9 bases are shared with TRBD1. With 4 bases clipped from V and 6 bases from J, the junction kept 16 bases outside the gene matches. The CDR3 is 17 amino acids. Germline lookup yields CDR1 MNHEY and CDR2 SVGAGI. The CDR3 sequence: CASSSTSPGTGLGEQYF. The CDR3 bases are TGTGCCAGCAGTTCCACGAGTCCCGGGACAGGGCTGGGCGAGCAGTACTTC.

This clonotype came up many times. CDR3 in amino acids: CSARSPLQGRGYTF. CDR3 in DNA: TGCAGTGCTAGGTCCCCGTTGCAGGGACGGGGCTACACCTTC. J is TRBJ1-2 and V is TRBV20-1; D is perhaps TRBD1 (5 bases). Trimming took off 3 bases at V and 8 bases at J, with 19 bases between the two ends. There are 14 residues in the CDR3. The germline gives CDR1 DFQATT, CDR2 SNEGSKA (reference sequence).

This clonotype was detected ten times or more. J is TRBJ1-5 and V is TRBV20-1; D is undetermined. V dropped 5 bases and J dropped 4 bases, with 12 bases sitting between them. This CDR3 has 13 amino acids. Per germline, CDR1 DFQATT and CDR2 SNEGSKA (reference sequence). This CDR3 reads CSAPKGGNQPQHF. DNA of the CDR3: TGCAGTGCTCCGAAAGGAGGGAATCAGCCCCAGCATTTT.

This clonotype showed up many times. The chain has TRBV20-1 and TRBJ2-7; a weak D match, TRBD2 (5 bases). V was pared by 4 bases and J by 6 bases, with 19 bases between. This CDR3 has 14 residues. CDR1 DFQATT and CDR2 SNEGSKA come from the germline V gene (reference sequence). In nucleotides, the CDR3 is TGCAGTGCTACTACCCTCGGGCTAGCCGGCGAGCAGTACTTC. Amino acids: CSATTLGLAGEQYF.

The chain uses TRBV20-1 and TRBJ2-5; 8 nucleotides align to TRBD1. CDR3 length: 15 amino acids. V lost 5 bases, J lost 5 bases, and 13 bases stayed unmatched. CDR1 is DFQATT, CDR2 SNEGSKA, per germline (reference sequence). CDR3: CSAHPPDRAWETQYF. CDR3 nucleotides: TGCAGTGCTCATCCACCGGACAGGGCCTGGGAGACCCAGTACTTC.

This clonotype was observed many times. The chain recombines TRBV7-2 with TRBJ1-4, with D uncertain. Germline lookup yields CDR1 SGHTA and CDR2 FQGNSA. Trimming removed 3 bases from V and 0 bases from J, with 2 bases in between. CDR3 size: 13 residues. CDR3 DNA: TGTGCCAGCAGCTTTACAACTAATGAAAAACTGTTTTTT. Translation gives CASSFTTNEKLFF.

This clonotype has ten or more counts. The chain employs TRBV5-1 and TRBJ2-5; TRBD2 matches at 7 bases. Germline V CDR1 and CDR2: SGHRS, YFSETQ. Trimming took 4 bases from V and 3 from J; bases not matched to a gene: 6. The CDR3 consists of 14 residues. CDR3 sequence (DNA): TGCGCCAGCAGCCGAGCGGGGCCCGAAGAGACCCAGTACTTC. Translation gives CASSRAGPEETQYF.